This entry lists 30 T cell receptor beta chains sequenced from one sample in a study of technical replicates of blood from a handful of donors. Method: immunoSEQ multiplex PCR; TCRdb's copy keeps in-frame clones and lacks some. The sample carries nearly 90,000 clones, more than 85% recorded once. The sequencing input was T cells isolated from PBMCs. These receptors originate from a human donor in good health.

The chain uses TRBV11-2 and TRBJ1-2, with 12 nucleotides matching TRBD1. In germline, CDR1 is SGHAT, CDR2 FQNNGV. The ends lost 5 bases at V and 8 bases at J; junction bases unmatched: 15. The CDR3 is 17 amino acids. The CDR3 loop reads CASSQRSGTGGHRGYTF. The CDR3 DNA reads TGTGCCAGCAGCCAAAGATCCGGGACAGGGGGCCATAGGGGCTACACCTTC.

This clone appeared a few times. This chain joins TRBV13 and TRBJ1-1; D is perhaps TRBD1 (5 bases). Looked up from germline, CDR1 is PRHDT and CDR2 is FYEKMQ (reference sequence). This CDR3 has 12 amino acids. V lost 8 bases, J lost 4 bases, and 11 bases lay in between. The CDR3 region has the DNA TGTGCCAGCGGGGGGGGTCGCACTGAAGCTTTCTTT. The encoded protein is CASGGGRTEAFF.

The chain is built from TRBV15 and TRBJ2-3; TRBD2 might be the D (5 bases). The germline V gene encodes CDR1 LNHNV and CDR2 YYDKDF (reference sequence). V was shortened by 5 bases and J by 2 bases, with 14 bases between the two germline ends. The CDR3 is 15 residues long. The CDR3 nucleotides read TGTGCCACCAGCGGTTTAGAGGGAACCACAGATACGCAGTATTTT. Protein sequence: CATSGLEGTTDTQYF.

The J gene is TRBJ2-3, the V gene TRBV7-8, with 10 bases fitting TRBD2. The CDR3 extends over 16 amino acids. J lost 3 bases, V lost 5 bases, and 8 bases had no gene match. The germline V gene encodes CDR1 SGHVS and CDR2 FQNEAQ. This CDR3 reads CASSRGSGRVTDTQYF. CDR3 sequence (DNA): TGTGCCAGCAGCCGAGGGAGCGGGAGGGTAACAGATACGCAGTATTTT.

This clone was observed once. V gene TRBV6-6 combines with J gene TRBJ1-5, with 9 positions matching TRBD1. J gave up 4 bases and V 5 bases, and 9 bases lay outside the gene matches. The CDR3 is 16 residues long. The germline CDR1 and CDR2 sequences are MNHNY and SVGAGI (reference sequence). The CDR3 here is CASSQTGGQTNQPQHF. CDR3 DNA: TGTGCCAGCAGTCAGACAGGGGGACAGACGAATCAGCCCCAGCATTTT.

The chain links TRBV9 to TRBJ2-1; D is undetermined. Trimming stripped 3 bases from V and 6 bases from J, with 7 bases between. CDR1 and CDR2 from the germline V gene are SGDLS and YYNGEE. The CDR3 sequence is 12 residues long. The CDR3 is CASSALGNEQFF. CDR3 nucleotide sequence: TGTGCCAGCAGCGCTCTCGGCAATGAGCAGTTCTTC.

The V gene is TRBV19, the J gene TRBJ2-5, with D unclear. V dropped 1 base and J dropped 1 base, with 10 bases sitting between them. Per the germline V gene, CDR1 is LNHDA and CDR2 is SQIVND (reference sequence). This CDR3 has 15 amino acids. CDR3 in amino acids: CASSIGRQLQETQYF. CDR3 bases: TGTGCCAGTAGTATAGGGCGGCAGCTCCAAGAGACCCAGTACTTC.

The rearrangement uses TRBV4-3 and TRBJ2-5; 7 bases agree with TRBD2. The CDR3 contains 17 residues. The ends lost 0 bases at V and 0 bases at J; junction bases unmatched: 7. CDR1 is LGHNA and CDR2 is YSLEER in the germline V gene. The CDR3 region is CASSQDLASGYQETQYF. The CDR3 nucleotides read TGCGCCAGCAGCCAAGATCTGGCTAGCGGATACCAAGAGACCCAGTACTTC.

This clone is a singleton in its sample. The CDR3 DNA reads TGCGCCAGCAGCCCGGGACTAGCGGGAGCGGTAACAGATACGCAGTATTTT. Amino acid sequence: CASSPGLAGAVTDTQYF. The chain is built from TRBV4-3 and TRBJ2-3, with TRBD2 matching over 14 bases. Germline lookup yields CDR1 LGHNA and CDR2 YSLEER. The CDR3 consists of 17 residues. Unmatched junction bases numbered 6, after V lost 4 bases and J lost 3 bases.

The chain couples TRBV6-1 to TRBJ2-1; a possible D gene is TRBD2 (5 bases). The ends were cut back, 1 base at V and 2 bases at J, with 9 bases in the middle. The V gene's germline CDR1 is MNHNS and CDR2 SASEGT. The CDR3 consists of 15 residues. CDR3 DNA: TGTGCCAGCAGTGAAGTCGGGAACACCTACAATGAGCAGTTCTTC. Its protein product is CASSEVGNTYNEQFF.

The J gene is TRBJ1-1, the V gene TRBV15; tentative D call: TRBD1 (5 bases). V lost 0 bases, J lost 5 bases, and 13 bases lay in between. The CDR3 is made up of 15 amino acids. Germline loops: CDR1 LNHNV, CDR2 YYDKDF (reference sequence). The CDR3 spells CATSRDRARGTEAFF. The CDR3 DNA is TGTGCCACCAGCAGAGACAGGGCAAGGGGAACTGAAGCTTTCTTT. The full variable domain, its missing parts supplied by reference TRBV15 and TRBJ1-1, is DAMVIQNPRYQVTQFGKPVTLSCSQTLNHNVMYWYQQKSSQAPKLLFHYYDKDFNNEADTPDNFQSRRPNTSFCFLDIRSPGLGDTAMYLCATSRDRARGTEAFFGQGTRLTVV.

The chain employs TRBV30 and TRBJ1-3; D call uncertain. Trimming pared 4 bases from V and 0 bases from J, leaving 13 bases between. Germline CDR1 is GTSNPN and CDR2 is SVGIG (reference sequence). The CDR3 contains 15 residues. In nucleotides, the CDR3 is TGTGCCTGGACCCGGGGAGGTATCTCTGGAAACACCATATATTTT. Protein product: CAWTRGGISGNTIYF.

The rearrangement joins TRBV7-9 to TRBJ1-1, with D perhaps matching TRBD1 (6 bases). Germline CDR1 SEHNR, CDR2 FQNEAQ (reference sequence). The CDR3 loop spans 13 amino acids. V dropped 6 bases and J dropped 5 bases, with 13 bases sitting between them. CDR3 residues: CASSRTGKTEAFF. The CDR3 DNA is TGTGCCAGCAGTCGTACAGGGAAGACTGAAGCTTTCTTT.

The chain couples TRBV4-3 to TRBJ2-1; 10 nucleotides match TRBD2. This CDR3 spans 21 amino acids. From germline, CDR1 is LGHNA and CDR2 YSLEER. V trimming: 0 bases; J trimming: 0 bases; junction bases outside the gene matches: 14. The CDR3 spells CASSQELGLAETRPSYNEQFF. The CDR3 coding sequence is TGCGCCAGCAGCCAAGAACTTGGACTAGCGGAGACTAGGCCCTCCTACAATGAGCAGTTCTTC.

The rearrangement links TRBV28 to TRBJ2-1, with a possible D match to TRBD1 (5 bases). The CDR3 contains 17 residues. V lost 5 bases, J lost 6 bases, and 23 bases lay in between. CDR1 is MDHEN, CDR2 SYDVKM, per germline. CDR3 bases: TGTGCCAGCAGTGGCAGGGTCCTCTCTACGCAGACCAATGAGCAGTTCTTC. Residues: CASSGRVLSTQTNEQFF. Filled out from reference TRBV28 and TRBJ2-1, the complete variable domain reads DVKVTQSSRYLVKRTGEKVFLECVQDMDHENMFWYRQDPGLGLRLIYFSYDVKMKEKGDIPEGYSVSREKKERFSLILESASTNQTSMYLCASSGRVLSTQTNEQFFGPGTRLTVL.

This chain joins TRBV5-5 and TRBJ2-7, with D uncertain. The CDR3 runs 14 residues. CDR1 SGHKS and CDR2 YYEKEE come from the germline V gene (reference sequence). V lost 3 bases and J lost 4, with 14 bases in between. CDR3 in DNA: TGTGCCAGCAGCTCCCCGACAATAGAATACGAGCAGTACTTC. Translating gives CASSSPTIEYEQYF.

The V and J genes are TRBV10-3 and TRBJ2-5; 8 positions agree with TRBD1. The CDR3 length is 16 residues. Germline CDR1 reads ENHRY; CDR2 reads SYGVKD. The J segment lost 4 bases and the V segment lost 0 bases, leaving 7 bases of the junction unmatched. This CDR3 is CAISESGQGVAETQYF. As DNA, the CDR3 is TGTGCCATCAGTGAGTCTGGACAGGGAGTGGCAGAGACCCAGTACTTC.

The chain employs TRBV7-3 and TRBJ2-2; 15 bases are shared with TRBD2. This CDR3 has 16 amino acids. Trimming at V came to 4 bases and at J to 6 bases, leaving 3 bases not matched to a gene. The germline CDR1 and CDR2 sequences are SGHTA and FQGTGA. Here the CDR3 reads CASSSGLAGGAGELFF. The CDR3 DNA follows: TGTGCCAGCAGCTCCGGACTAGCGGGAGGGGCCGGGGAGCTGTTTTTT.

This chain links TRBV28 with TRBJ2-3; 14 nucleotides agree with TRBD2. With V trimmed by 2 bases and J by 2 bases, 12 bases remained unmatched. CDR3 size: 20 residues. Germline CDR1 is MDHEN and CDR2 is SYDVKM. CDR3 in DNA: TGTGCCAGCAGTTTACCGGGACTAGCGGGAGTATTCGGGCACACAGATACGCAGTATTTT. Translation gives CASSLPGLAGVFGHTDTQYF.

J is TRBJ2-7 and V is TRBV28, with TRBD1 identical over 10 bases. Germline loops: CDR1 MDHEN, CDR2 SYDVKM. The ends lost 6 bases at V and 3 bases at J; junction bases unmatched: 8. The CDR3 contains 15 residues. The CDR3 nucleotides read TGTGCCAGCAGAACGACAGGGGGCTATAGCTACGAGCAGTACTTC. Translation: CASRTTGGYSYEQYF.

CDR3 coding DNA: TGCGCCAGCAGCCTATGGACTCAAGAGACCCAGTACTTC. It is translated as CASSLWTQETQYF. This chain connects TRBV5-1 to TRBJ2-5; weak D call: TRBD2 (5 bases). The ends were cut back, 4 bases at V and 2 bases at J, with 9 bases in the middle. CDR3 length: 13 amino acids. CDR1 is SGHRS and CDR2 is YFSETQ in the germline V gene.

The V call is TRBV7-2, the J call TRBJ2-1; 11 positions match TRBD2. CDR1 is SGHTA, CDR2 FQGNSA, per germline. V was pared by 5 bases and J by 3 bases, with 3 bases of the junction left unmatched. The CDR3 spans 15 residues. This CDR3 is CASSRGLAVYNEQFF. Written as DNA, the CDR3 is TGTGCCAGCAGCCGGGGACTAGCGGTCTACAATGAGCAGTTCTTC.

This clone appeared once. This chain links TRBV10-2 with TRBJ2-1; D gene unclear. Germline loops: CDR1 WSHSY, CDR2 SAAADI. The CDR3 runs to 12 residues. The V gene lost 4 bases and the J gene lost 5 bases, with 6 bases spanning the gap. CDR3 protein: CASSVSNNEQFF. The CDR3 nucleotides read TGCGCCAGCAGTGTGAGCAACAATGAGCAGTTCTTC.

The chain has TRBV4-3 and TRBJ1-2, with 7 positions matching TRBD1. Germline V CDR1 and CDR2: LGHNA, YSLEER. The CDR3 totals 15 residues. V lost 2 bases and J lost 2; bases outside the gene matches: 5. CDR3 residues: CASSQLQGGNYGYTF. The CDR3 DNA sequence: TGCGCCAGCAGCCAACTCCAGGGGGGAAACTATGGCTACACCTTC.

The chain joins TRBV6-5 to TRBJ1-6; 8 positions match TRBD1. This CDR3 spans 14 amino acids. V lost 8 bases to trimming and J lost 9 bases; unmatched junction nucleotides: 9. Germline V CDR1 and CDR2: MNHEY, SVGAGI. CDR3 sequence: CASLPTGASSPLHF. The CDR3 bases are TGTGCCAGCCTTCCGACAGGGGCTAGTTCACCCCTCCACTTT.

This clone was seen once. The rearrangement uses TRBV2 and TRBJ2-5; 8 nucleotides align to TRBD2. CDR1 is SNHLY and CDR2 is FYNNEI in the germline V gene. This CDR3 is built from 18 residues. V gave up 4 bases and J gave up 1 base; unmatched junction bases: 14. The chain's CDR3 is CASSGLARIISFQETQYF. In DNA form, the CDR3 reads TGTGCCAGCAGTGGACTAGCGCGAATAATCTCCTTCCAAGAGACCCAGTACTTC.

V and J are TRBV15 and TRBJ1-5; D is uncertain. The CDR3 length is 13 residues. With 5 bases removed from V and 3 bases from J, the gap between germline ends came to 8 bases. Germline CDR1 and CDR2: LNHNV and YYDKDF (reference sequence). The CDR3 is CATSSRSNQPQHF. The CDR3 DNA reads TGTGCCACCAGCTCCAGGTCCAATCAGCCCCAGCATTTT.

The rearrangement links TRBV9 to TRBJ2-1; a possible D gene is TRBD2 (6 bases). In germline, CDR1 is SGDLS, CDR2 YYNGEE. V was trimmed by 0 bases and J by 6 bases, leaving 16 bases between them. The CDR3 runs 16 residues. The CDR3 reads CASSVGNSGVGNEQFF. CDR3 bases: TGTGCCAGCAGCGTAGGGAATAGCGGAGTGGGCAATGAGCAGTTCTTC.

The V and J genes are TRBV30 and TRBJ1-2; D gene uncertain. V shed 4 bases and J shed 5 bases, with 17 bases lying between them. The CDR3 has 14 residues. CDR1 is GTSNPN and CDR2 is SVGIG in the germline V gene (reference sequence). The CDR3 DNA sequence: TGTGCCTGGACTGTATCCCCAGGTTCTTATGGCTACACCTTC. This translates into CAWTVSPGSYGYTF.

The chain's CDR3 is CATHLSGNTEAFF. The CDR3 coding sequence is TGTGCCACCCATCTCTCAGGGAACACTGAAGCTTTCTTT. This chain connects TRBV6-6 to TRBJ1-1; D unclear. CDR1 MNHNY and CDR2 SVGAGI come from the germline V gene (reference sequence). V was pared by 10 bases and J by 1 base, with 13 bases between. The CDR3 consists of 13 residues.